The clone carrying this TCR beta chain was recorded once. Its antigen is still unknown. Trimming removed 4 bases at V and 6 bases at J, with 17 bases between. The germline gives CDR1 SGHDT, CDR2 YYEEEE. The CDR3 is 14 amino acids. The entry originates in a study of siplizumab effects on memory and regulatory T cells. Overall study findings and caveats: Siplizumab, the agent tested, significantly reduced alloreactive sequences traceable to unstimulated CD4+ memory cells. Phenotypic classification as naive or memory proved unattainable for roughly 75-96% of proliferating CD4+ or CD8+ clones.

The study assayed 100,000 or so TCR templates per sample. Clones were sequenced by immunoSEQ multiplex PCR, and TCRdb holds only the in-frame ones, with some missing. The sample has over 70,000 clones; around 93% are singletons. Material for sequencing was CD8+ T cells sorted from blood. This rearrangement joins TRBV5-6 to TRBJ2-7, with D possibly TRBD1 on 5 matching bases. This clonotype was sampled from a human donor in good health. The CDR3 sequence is CASSTLRTLSEQYF. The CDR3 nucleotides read TGTGCCAGCAGCACACTAAGGACACTGTCCGAGCAGTACTTC.